A single sample gave rise to the 32 T cell receptor beta chains below, sequenced in a study of identical twins. TCRdb reprocessed the 5' RACE reads with MiXCR, giving one entry per CDR3 protein. The sample has 540,000 or so distinct CDR3 sequences, 20% to 25% seen once. This sample was also put to use in a study of yellow fever vaccine responses in identical twins.

The material sequenced was CD4+ T cells sorted from blood. Every receptor here comes from a woman aged 18-29 years in good health.

The chain carries TRBV5-5 and TRBJ2-7, with 8 bases identical to TRBD2. V gave up 5 bases and J gave up 7 bases; unmatched junction bases: 8. CDR1 is SGHKS and CDR2 is YYEKEE in the germline V gene (reference sequence). This CDR3 region has 13 residues. DNA for the CDR3: TGTGCCAGCAGGGGGCTAGCGGGCGGGGAGCAGTACTTC. Translated, it gives CASRGLAGGEQYF.

The rearrangement links TRBV7-9 to TRBJ2-2; D is unresolved. Trimming cost V 0 bases and J 7 bases, with 3 bases left between them. The V gene's germline CDR1 is SEHNR and CDR2 FQNEAQ (reference sequence). The CDR3 consists of 12 residues. The CDR3 protein is CASSLADGELFF. CDR3 DNA sequence: TGTGCCAGCAGCTTAGCAGACGGGGAGCTGTTTTTT.

This chain joins TRBV28 and TRBJ2-1; 11 nucleotides line up with TRBD2. The V segment lost 9 bases and the J segment 7 bases; nucleotides outside the gene matches: 8. CDR3 size: 14 residues. From germline, CDR1 is MDHEN and CDR2 SYDVKM. The CDR3 sequence: CASFTSGSLNEQFF. The CDR3 DNA reads TGTGCCAGTTTTACTAGCGGGAGTTTAAATGAGCAGTTCTTC.

Of note for this clonotype: This may be a read error: a much more frequent sequence differs by one nucleotide. The V gene is TRBV7-9, the J gene TRBJ1-2; D is possibly TRBD1 (6 bases). CDR1 and CDR2 from the germline V gene are SEHNR and FQNEAQ (reference sequence). This CDR3 spans 13 amino acids. V lost 5 bases and J 8 bases, leaving 15 bases between the germline ends. CDR3 region: CASSRQANEGYTF. For the CDR3, the DNA is TGTGCCAGCAGCAGACAGGCCAATGAGGGCTACACCTTC. The whole variable domain, remainder taken from reference TRBV7-9 and TRBJ1-2, is DTGVSQNPRHKITKRGQNVTFRCDPISEHNRLYWYRQTLGQGPEFLTYFQNEAQLEKSRLLSDRFSAERPKGSFSTLEIQRTEQGDSAMYLCASSRQANEGYTFGSGTRLTVV.

This clonotype was counted only a few times. The J gene is TRBJ2-3, the V gene TRBV2; 11 positions agree with TRBD2. The length of the CDR3 is 13 residues. V lost 4 bases and J lost 6; bases outside the gene matches: 0. Germline lookup yields CDR1 SNHLY and CDR2 FYNNEI. DNA for the CDR3: TGTGCCAGCAGTGCTAGCGGGAGGGATACGCAGTATTTT. It codes for CASSASGRDTQYF.

This chain uses TRBV27 with TRBJ2-5; 14 bases are shared with TRBD2. V trimming: 5 bases; J trimming: 5 bases; junction bases outside the gene matches: 7. The CDR3 is 16 residues long. CDR1 is MNHEY and CDR2 is SMNVEV in the germline V gene (reference sequence). CDR3 sequence: CASSRGLAGVGETQYF. CDR3 in DNA: TGTGCCAGCAGTCGGGGACTAGCGGGAGTGGGGGAGACCCAGTACTTC.

The V gene is TRBV2, the J gene TRBJ2-1; perhaps TRBD2 as D (6 bases). The CDR3 loop spans 16 amino acids. V lost 4 bases and J lost 8, with 21 bases in between. Germline lookup yields CDR1 SNHLY and CDR2 FYNNEI. The CDR3 nucleotides read TGTGCCAGCAGTGTTTCAGCGGGCACTCTGGGTTATGAGCAGTTCTTC. The encoded protein is CASSVSAGTLGYEQFF. The full variable domain, with the rest looked up from reference TRBV2 and TRBJ2-1, is EPEVTQTPSHQVTQMGQEVILRCVPISNHLYFYWYRQILGQKVEFLVSFYNNEISEKSEIFDDQFSVERPDGSNFTLKIRSTKLEDSAMYFCASSVSAGTLGYEQFFGPGTRLTVL.

In this sample, this clonotype turned up many times. The V call is TRBV12-3 or TRBV12-4, the J call TRBJ1-1, with a weak D call TRBD1 (5 bases). CDR3 length: 14 amino acids. Trimming took off 6 bases at V and 1 base at J, with 12 bases between the two ends. Written as DNA, the CDR3 is TGTGCCAGCAGCTCAAGAACAGGGAACACTGAAGCTTTCTTT. This sequence encodes CASSSRTGNTEAFF.

V is TRBV28 and J is TRBJ2-3; TRBD2 aligns across 9 bases. CDR3 length: 19 residues. Germline V gene sequence: CDR1 MDHEN, CDR2 SYDVKM. With V trimmed by 6 bases and J by 8 bases, 24 bases remained unmatched. CDR3 sequence: CASSPRGQSRLAEPFTQYF. The CDR3 bases are TGTGCCAGCAGCCCTCGGGGACAGTCCCGACTAGCGGAGCCGTTTACGCAGTATTTT.

The chain joins TRBV20-1 to TRBJ2-1; TRBD2 aligns across 8 bases. Trimming removed 6 bases from V and 6 bases from J; junction bases left unmatched: 7. CDR3 size: 13 residues. Per the germline V gene, CDR1 is DFQATT and CDR2 is SNEGSKA (reference sequence). CDR3 protein: CSAQRGPANEQFF. In nucleotides, the CDR3 is TGCAGTGCACAGCGGGGGCCCGCCAATGAGCAGTTCTTC.

CDR3 nucleotides: TGTGCCAGCAGCGGGACACGAAACTATGGCTACACCTTC. Amino acids: CASSGTRNYGYTF. This chain uses TRBV2 with TRBJ1-2; D is possibly TRBD1 (6 bases). This CDR3 has 13 amino acids. The germline V gene has CDR1 SNHLY and CDR2 FYNNEI. V was pared by 6 bases and J by 2 bases, with 10 bases between.

The chain recombines TRBV12-5 with TRBJ1-5, with D perhaps matching TRBD1 (5 bases). This CDR3 contains 17 residues. The germline V gene encodes CDR1 LGHNT and CDR2 FRNRAP. The V end lost 2 bases, the J end lost 1 base, and 15 bases lay between the germline ends. CDR3 in DNA: TGTGCTAGTGGTTTGATGTTAGGGGAGTCGAGCAATCAGCCCCAGCATTTT. Encoded protein: CASGLMLGESSNQPQHF.

This clonotype was seen more than once but under ten times. This sequence joins TRBV5-1 and TRBJ2-3, with 16 bases that match TRBD2. J was trimmed by 4 bases and V by 3 bases; bases with no gene match: 8. CDR3 length equals 18 residues. The germline V gene has CDR1 SGHRS and CDR2 YFSETQ. CDR3 in DNA: TGCGCCAGCAGCTGGGGGACTAGCGGGAGGGCCGGCCCAGATACGCAGTATTTT. Translated: CASSWGTSGRAGPDTQYF.

This clonotype was found a few times. V and J are TRBV11-3 and TRBJ2-1; D call uncertain. V shed 4 bases and J shed 5 bases, with 15 bases lying between them. CDR1 is SGHNT and CDR2 is YENEEA in the germline V gene. CDR3 length: 15 residues. The CDR3, as DNA: TGTGCCAGCAGCTCCCGACCTTCTGGAGACAATGAGCAGTTCTTC. Translating gives CASSSRPSGDNEQFF.

The sample holds a few counts of this clonotype. The V gene is TRBV6-1, the J gene TRBJ2-7; D remains ambiguous. Germline lookup yields CDR1 MNHNS and CDR2 SASEGT. This CDR3 comprises 14 residues. V was cut by 6 bases and J by 3 bases, with 15 bases left in between. In DNA form, the CDR3 reads TGTGCCAGCAGCCCACTATCAATAAACTACGAGCAGTACTTC. Its translation: CASSPLSINYEQYF.

The chain uses TRBV5-1 and TRBJ2-5; TRBD1 or TRBD2 may be the D gene (6 bases each). V was shortened by 4 bases and J by 5 bases, with 21 bases between the two germline ends. From germline, CDR1 is SGHRS and CDR2 YFSETQ. The CDR3 consists of 16 residues. DNA for the CDR3: TGCGCCAGCAGCCCCCCCTCCGGGGGCGAGAGGGAGACCCAGTACTTC. Encoded protein: CASSPPSGGERETQYF.

In this sample, this clonotype turned up many times. This chain joins TRBV12-3 or TRBV12-4 and TRBJ2-6; no clear D. Trimming removed 5 bases at V and 13 bases at J, with 12 bases between. This CDR3 is built from 12 residues. The CDR3 region is CASSARGWVLTF. The CDR3 DNA reads TGTGCCAGCAGTGCCCGAGGCTGGGTCCTGACTTTC.

In this sample, this clonotype turned up a few times. This chain uses TRBV7-8 with TRBJ2-2; D is possibly TRBD1 or TRBD2 (5 bases each). The CDR3 spans 15 residues. Germline V gene lookup returns CDR1 SGHVS and CDR2 FQNEAQ. The V end was cut by 1 base, the J end by 6 bases, with 12 bases between. The CDR3 coding sequence is TGTGCCAGCAGCTTAGTCAGGGACCTGCCCGGGGAGCTGTTTTTT. Translating it yields CASSLVRDLPGELFF.

This clonotype came up a few times. V and J are TRBV12-3 or TRBV12-4 and TRBJ2-7, with TRBD1 as a possible D gene (6 bases). The CDR3 runs to 16 residues. Trimming took 6 bases from V and 0 from J, leaving 18 bases between them. This chain's CDR3 is CASSPRGAPSSYEQYF. The CDR3 DNA is TGTGCCAGCAGCCCCAGGGGAGCGCCTAGCTCCTACGAGCAGTACTTC.

This rearrangement joins TRBV19 to TRBJ1-3; D is ambiguous. This CDR3 region has 14 residues. The V and J ends lost 5 bases and 0 bases respectively, with 8 bases between them. Germline assignment: CDR1 LNHDA and CDR2 SQIVND (reference sequence). This chain's CDR3 is CASSYRSSGNTIYF. The CDR3 nucleotides read TGTGCCAGTAGTTACCGGAGCTCTGGAAACACCATATATTTT.

This clonotype appeared a few times. The chain employs TRBV12-3 or TRBV12-4 and TRBJ2-1; the match to TRBD2 covers 13 bases. The V and J ends lost 5 bases and 8 bases, in that order; junction bases with no gene match: 6. CDR3 length: 15 residues. The chain's CDR3 is CASSPGLAGVYEQFF. The CDR3 DNA follows: TGTGCCAGCAGTCCCGGACTAGCGGGAGTCTATGAGCAGTTCTTC.

This CDR3 is CASSQTLDSNQPQHF. CDR3 coding DNA: TGCGCCAGCAGCCAAACCCTGGACAGCAATCAGCCCCAGCATTTT. The rearrangement uses TRBV4-1 and TRBJ1-5; D is uncertain. V gave up 2 bases and J gave up 1 base, with 9 bases separating them. The CDR3 consists of 15 residues. The germline gives CDR1 MGHRA, CDR2 YSYEKL.

The chain recombines TRBV6-5 with TRBJ1-1; D uncertain. Germline CDR1 reads MNHEY; CDR2 reads SVGAGI. Trimming pared 0 bases from V and 2 bases from J, leaving 10 bases between. CDR3 size: 15 residues. CDR3: CASSYSGMVNTEAFF. Here the CDR3 DNA reads TGTGCCAGCAGTTACTCGGGCATGGTTAACACTGAAGCTTTCTTT.

This clonotype occurred a few times. The rearrangement joins TRBV14 to TRBJ1-2; maybe TRBD1 (6 bases). The ends were cut back, 3 bases at V and 5 bases at J, with 10 bases in the middle. The CDR3 totals 13 residues. The germline CDR1 and CDR2 sequences are SGHDN and FVKESK. CDR3 residues: CASSHGRGYGYTF. The CDR3 bases are TGTGCCAGCAGCCACGGCAGGGGATATGGCTACACCTTC.

This clonotype was observed a handful of times. The V call is TRBV11-1, the J call TRBJ2-1, with 13 bases identical to TRBD2. V lost 0 bases and J lost 3; bases outside the gene matches: 17. This CDR3 has 22 residues. Germline V gives CDR1 SGHAT, CDR2 FQDESV (reference sequence). The CDR3 here is CASSLAPKLAGGPRPIYNEQFF. CDR3 bases: TGTGCCAGCAGCTTAGCGCCCAAACTAGCGGGAGGGCCCCGTCCAATCTACAATGAGCAGTTCTTC.

This clonotype was counted only a few times. The rearrangement uses TRBV28 and TRBJ2-5; 7 bases match TRBD2. V was clipped by 2 bases and J by 5 bases; unmatched bases: 11. This CDR3 has 16 amino acids. CDR1 and CDR2 from the germline V gene are MDHEN and SYDVKM. CDR3 sequence (DNA): TGTGCCAGCAGTTTACCCCCCGGGACTATCTTGGAGACCCAGTACTTC. Translated: CASSLPPGTILETQYF.

The rearrangement links TRBV3-1 to TRBJ2-2; D perhaps matches TRBD1 (5 bases). Trimming removed 1 base from V and 5 bases from J, with 11 bases in between. The CDR3 has 15 amino acids. The germline V gene encodes CDR1 LGHDT and CDR2 YNNKEL (reference sequence). In DNA form, the CDR3 reads TGTGCCAGCAGCCAAGGACAGCCAGGGACCGGGGAGCTGTTTTTT. This codes for CASSQGQPGTGELFF.

This clonotype has a single count. V gene TRBV10-3 combines with J gene TRBJ2-3; 7 bases are a match to TRBD1. V shed 3 bases and J 2 bases; nucleotides not matched to a gene: 8. The length of the CDR3 is 16 residues. The V gene's germline CDR1 is ENHRY and CDR2 SYGVKD. The chain's CDR3 is CAISDVSGTDTDTQYF. CDR3 DNA: TGTGCCATCAGTGACGTTTCCGGGACAGACACAGATACGCAGTATTTT.

The V call is TRBV20-1, the J call TRBJ2-6, with TRBD1 matching 8 bases. The V and J ends lost 0 bases and 0 bases, in that order; junction bases with no gene match: 4. The CDR3 has 17 amino acids. The germline V gene encodes CDR1 DFQATT and CDR2 SNEGSKA (reference sequence). The CDR3 nucleotides read TGCAGTGCTAGAGAGGGACAGGCTTTCTCTGGGGCCAACGTCCTGACTTTC. The encoded protein is CSAREGQAFSGANVLTF.

The chain uses TRBV12-3 or TRBV12-4 and TRBJ2-1, with TRBD1 identical over 9 bases. The CDR3 extends over 15 amino acids. With V trimmed by 6 bases and J by 6 bases, 9 bases remained unmatched. CDR3 coding DNA: TGTGCCAGCAGCTCTGGGACAGGGTCTCGCAATGAGCAGTTCTTC. Translating gives CASSSGTGSRNEQFF.

This clonotype came up a few times. V is TRBV12-5 and J is TRBJ2-4; either TRBD1 or TRBD2 may supply D (5 bases each). V was clipped by 3 bases and J by 3 bases, with 12 bases between them. Germline-derived CDR1 and CDR2 are LGHNT and FRNRAP. This CDR3 is built from 15 residues. CDR3 protein: CASGLRGAVKNIQYF. CDR3 sequence (DNA): TGTGCTAGTGGTTTAAGGGGAGCAGTCAAAAACATTCAGTACTTC. Complete variable domain (other parts from reference TRBV12-5 and TRBJ2-4): DARVTQTPRHKVTEMGQEVTMRCQPILGHNTVFWYRQTMMQGLELLAYFRNRAPLDDSGMPKDRFSAEMPDATLATLKIQPSEPRDSAVYFCASGLRGAVKNIQYFGAGTRLSVL.

The CDR3 coding sequence is TGTGCCAGCAGTTTTATGGAGGGAACCTTCACAGATACGCAGTATTTT. Protein: CASSFMEGTFTDTQYF. V and J are TRBV12-3 or TRBV12-4 and TRBJ2-3; a weak D match, TRBD2 (6 bases). Trimming pared 3 bases from V and 2 bases from J, leaving 15 bases between. The CDR3 sequence is 16 residues long.